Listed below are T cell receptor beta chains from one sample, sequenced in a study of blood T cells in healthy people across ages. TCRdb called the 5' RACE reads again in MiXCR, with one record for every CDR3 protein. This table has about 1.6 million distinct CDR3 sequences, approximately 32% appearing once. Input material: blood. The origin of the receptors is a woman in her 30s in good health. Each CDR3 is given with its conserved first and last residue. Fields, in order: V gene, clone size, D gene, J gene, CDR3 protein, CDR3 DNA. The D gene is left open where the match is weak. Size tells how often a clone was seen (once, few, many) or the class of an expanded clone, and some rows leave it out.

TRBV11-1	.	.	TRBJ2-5	CASSLEPVGVETQYF	TGTGCCAGCAGCTTAGAGCCAGTTGGAGTGGAGACCCAGTACTTC
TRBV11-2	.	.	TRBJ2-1	CASSPIRDHENEQFF	TGTGCCAGCAGCCCCATTCGGGACCATGAGAATGAGCAGTTCTTC
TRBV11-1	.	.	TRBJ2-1	CASSPPGRSYNEQFF	TGTGCCAGCAGCCCGCCGGGGAGGTCCTACAATGAGCAGTTCTTC
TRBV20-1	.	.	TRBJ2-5	CSAKVVAEQETQYF	TGCAGTGCCAAAGTAGTGGCTGAGCAAGAGACCCAGTACTTC
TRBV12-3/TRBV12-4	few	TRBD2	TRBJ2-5	CASSRAGGVETQYF	TGTGCCAGCAGTCGGGCGGGAGGGGTAGAGACCCAGTACTTC
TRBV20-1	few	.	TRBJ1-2	CSASFSAGYTF	TGCAGTGCTAGTTTTTCGGCGGGCTACACCTTC
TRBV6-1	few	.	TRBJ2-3	CASTQRPGNTQYF	TGTGCCAGCACCCAGAGGCCAGGGAACACGCAGTATTTT
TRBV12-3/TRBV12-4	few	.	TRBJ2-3	CASSFQDASTDTQYF	TGTGCCAGCAGTTTTCAGGACGCAAGCACAGATACGCAGTATTTT
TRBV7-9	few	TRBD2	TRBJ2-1	CASSPRTSGFYNEQFF	TGTGCCAGCAGCCCGCGGACTAGCGGCTTCTACAATGAGCAGTTCTTC
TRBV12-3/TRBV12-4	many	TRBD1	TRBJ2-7	CASRRQGASEQYF	TGTGCCAGCAGGCGACAGGGGGCTAGTGAGCAGTACTTC
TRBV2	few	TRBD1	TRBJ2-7	CASNRDSSYEQYF	TGTGCCAGCAACCGGGACAGTTCCTACGAGCAGTACTTC
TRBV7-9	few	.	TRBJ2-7	CASSTRLVCHEQYF	TGTGCCAGCAGCACCAGACTAGTTTGCCACGAGCAGTACTTC
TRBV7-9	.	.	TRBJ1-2	CASSLHLSTGSQGYTF	TGTGCCAGCAGCCTACACCTATCGACAGGCTCTCAGGGCTACACTTTC
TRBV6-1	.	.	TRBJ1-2	CASSESNYGYTF	TGTGCCAGCAGTGAGTCTAACTATGGCTACACCTTC
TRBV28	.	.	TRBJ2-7	CASSPLRLRAGEQYF	TGTGCCAGCAGTCCACTTCGGCTTCGGGCTGGCGAGCAGTACTTC
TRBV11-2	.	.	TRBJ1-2	CASSPKAEGGYTF	TGTGCCAGCAGCCCCAAGGCGGAGGGTGGCTACACCTTC
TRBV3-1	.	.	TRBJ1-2	CASSHQDRCYGYTF	TGTGCCAGCAGCCATCAGGACAGATGCTATGGCTACACCTTC
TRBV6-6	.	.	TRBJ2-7	CASSSPTSSSYEQYF	TGTGCCAGCAGCTCCCCGACATCGAGCTCCTACGAGCAGTACTTC
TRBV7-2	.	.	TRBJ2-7	CASSMGWGSAYEQYF	TGTGCCAGCAGCATGGGCTGGGGCTCGGCCTACGAGCAGTACTTC
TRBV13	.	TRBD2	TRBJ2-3	CASSRKRGTSGIGTDTQYF	TGTGCCAGCAGCCGAAAAAGAGGGACTAGCGGGATTGGCACAGATACGCAGTATTTT
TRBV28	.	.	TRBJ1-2	CASQGLFGYTF	TGTGCCAGCCAGGGGTTATTTGGCTACACCTTC
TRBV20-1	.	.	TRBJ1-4	CSAREGVPNEKLFF	TGCAGTGCTAGAGAGGGGGTACCCAATGAAAAACTGTTTTTT
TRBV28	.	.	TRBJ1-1	CASSLIETVTEAFF	TGTGCCAGCAGTTTAATTGAGACAGTCACTGAAGCTTTCTTT
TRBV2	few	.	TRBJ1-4	CASTPQGNEKLFF	TGTGCCAGCACTCCCCAGGGGAATGAAAAACTGTTTTTT
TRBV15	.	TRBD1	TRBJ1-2	CATSRGTGGYGYTF	TGTGCCACCAGCAGAGGAACAGGGGGCTATGGCTACACCTTC
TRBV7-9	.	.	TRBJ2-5	CASSLAEGRETQYF	TGTGCCAGCAGCTTGGCGGAGGGCCGAGAGACCCAGTACTTC
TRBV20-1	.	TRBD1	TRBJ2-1	CSASSGTGYVAEQFF	TGCAGTGCTAGCTCCGGGACAGGGTATGTTGCTGAGCAGTTCTTC
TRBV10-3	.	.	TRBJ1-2	CAITRGETNYGYTF	TGTGCCATCACCCGGGGGGAAACGAACTATGGCTACACCTTC
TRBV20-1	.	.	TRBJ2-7	CSARVSHRGCEQYF	TGCAGTGCTAGAGTTTCGCACAGAGGCTGCGAGCAGTACTTC
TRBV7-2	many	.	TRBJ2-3	CASSFTLTDTQYF	TGTGCCAGCAGCTTCACCCTCACAGATACGCAGTATTTT
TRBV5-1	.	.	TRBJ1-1	CASSLVISEGRSTEAFF	TGCGCCAGCAGCTTGGTGATTTCGGAAGGGAGATCCACTGAAGCTTTCTTT
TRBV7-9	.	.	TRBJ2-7	CASSPPTREPGSYEQYF	TGTGCCAGCAGCCCTCCGACTCGTGAGCCTGGCTCCTACGAGCAGTACTTC
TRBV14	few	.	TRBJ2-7	CASSQDYPNRLGEQYF	TGTGCCAGCAGCCAAGATTACCCGAACCGGCTCGGCGAGCAGTACTTC
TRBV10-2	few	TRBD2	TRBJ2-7	CASSGVASGAYEQYF	TGCGCCAGCAGTGGGGTGGCTAGCGGGGCCTACGAGCAGTACTTC
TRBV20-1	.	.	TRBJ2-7	CSAGPGGGRPSEQYF	TGCAGTGCCGGGCCGGGTGGGGGGAGGCCATCCGAGCAGTACTTC
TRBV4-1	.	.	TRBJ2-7	CAGSQDRDYERYF	TGCGCCGGCAGCCAGGACAGGGACTACGAGCGGTACTTC
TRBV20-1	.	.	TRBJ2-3	CSTETGTTDTQYF	TGCAGTACCGAGACAGGAACCACAGATACGCAGTATTTT
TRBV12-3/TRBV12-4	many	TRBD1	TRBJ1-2	CASTGTGHYGYTF	TGTGCCAGCACCGGGACAGGGCACTATGGCTACACCTTC
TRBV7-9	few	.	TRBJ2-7	CASSLKGYYEQYF	TGTGCCAGCAGCTTAAAGGGGTACTACGAGCAGTACTTC
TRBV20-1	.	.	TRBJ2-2	CSAPDRNTGELFF	TGCAGTGCCCCGGACAGGAACACCGGGGAGCTGTTTTTT
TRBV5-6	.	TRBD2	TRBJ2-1	CASSSTLAVGEQFF	TGTGCCAGCAGCTCGACACTAGCGGTCGGTGAGCAGTTCTTC
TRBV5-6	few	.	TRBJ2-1	CASSWGTSSYNEQFF	TGTGCCAGCAGCTGGGGGACCTCCTCCTACAATGAGCAGTTCTTC
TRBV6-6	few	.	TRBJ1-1	CASKLEEGTEAFF	TGTGCCAGCAAGTTAGAGGAGGGCACTGAAGCTTTCTTT
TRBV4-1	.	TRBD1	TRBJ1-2	CASSQWQGARGCGYTF	TGCGCCAGCAGCCAGTGGCAGGGGGCGCGCGGCTGTGGCTACACCTTC
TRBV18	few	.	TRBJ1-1	CASSPQSEGNTEAFF	TGTGCCAGCTCACCGCAGTCCGAGGGAAACACTGAAGCTTTCTTT
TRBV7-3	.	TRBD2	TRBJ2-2	CATRGGSNTGELFF	TGTGCCACCCGGGGGGGTTCGAACACCGGGGAGCTGTTTTTT
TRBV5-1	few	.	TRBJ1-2	CASSGSRGIDGYTF	TGCGCCAGCAGCGGATCCAGGGGTATAGATGGCTACACCTTC
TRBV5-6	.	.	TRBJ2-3	CASSWGPSGPSTDTQYF	TGTGCCAGCAGCTGGGGGCCAAGCGGGCCTAGCACAGATACGCAGTATTTT
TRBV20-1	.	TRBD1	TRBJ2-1	CSARFGATGNEQFF	TGCAGTGCTAGGTTCGGGGCGACAGGGAATGAGCAGTTCTTC